This T cell receptor (beta chain) emerged from a study of CD8+CD57+ T cells in acquired aplastic anemia. About the research overall: DNA recovered from sorted CD4+ and CD8+ cells had a mean of around 3.3 ug. Healthy donors yielded some 10 million CD4+ cell reads on average. Points from the study as a whole: Both patients and controls carried the same twenty-nine CD8+ CDR3 sequences.

Trimming took 1 base from V and 3 from J; bases not matched to a gene: 3. The germline gives CDR1 DFQATT, CDR2 SNEGSKA (reference sequence). This CDR3 has 14 amino acids. About this clonotype: What it recognizes is unknown.

The template for TCR beta VDJ and CDR3 sequence profiling was genomic DNA. Using its own MiXCR run on the reads, TCRdb lists one record per CDR3 protein. Among approximately 98,000 distinct CDR3 sequences listed, 51% were seen once. The receptor was derived from a human donor in good health, serving as a control. Material for sequencing was sorted CD4+, CD8+, or CD8+CD57+ T cells (not recorded which) from PBMCs. The gene calls are TRBV20-1 and TRBJ2-7; 10 positions match TRBD1. CDR3 region: CSARVWDRGYEQYF. Written as DNA, the CDR3 is TGCAGTGCTAGAGTATGGGACAGGGGCTACGAGCAGTACTTC.